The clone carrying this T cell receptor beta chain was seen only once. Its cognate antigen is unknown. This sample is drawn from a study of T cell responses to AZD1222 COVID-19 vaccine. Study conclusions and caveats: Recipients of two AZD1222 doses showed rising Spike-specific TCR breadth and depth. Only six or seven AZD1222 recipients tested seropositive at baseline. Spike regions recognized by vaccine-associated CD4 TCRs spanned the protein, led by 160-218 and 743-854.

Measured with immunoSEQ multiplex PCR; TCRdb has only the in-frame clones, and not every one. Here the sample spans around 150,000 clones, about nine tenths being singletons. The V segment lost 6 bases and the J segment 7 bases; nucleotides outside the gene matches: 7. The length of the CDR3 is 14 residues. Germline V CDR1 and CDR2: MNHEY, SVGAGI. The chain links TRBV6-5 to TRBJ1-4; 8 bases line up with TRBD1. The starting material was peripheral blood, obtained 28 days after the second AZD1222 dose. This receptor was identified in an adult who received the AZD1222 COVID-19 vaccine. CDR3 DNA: TGTGCCAGCAGCGCACAGGGGGGGGCTGAAAAACTGTTTTTT. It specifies CASSAQGGAEKLFF.